Detailed here is one T cell receptor beta chain. The CDR3 has 15 residues. Germline CDR1 and CDR2: SGHAT and FQNNGV. V shed 4 bases, J shed 5 bases, and the junction held 6 bases outside the gene matches. The data were taken from a study of PD-1 blockade in classical Hodgkin lymphoma. The protocol was immunoSEQ multiplex PCR, while the TCRdb copy is restricted to in-frame clones and leaves out a portion. The repertoire holds about 15,000 clones, with over 60% as singletons. Following autologous stem cell transplantation, relapse occurred in every patient, and exposure to brentuximab vedotin varied. The source material was peripheral blood mononuclear cells (PBMCs), sampled at baseline. This receptor was identified in a human donor with classical Hodgkin lymphoma. The chain joins TRBV11-2 to TRBJ2-5; 11 positions agree with TRBD2. The CDR3 sequence is CASSSLAGVGETQYF. In DNA form, the CDR3 reads TGTGCCAGCAGCTCACTAGCGGGAGTGGGGGAGACCCAGTACTTC.